The 13 T cell receptor beta chains listed next were all sequenced from one sample in a study of T-cell reconstitution after alpha-beta-depleted transplantation in children. The authors prepared the TCRbeta library with unique molecular identifiers. TCRdb recomputed calls from the PCR reads with MiXCR, one row per CDR3 protein. The sample contains roughly 670,000 distinct CDR3 sequences, about an eighth of which appear only once. Sequencing used PBMCs, obtained before TCRalphabeta/CD19-depleted stem cell transplant. The receptors come from a girl aged 2 to 10 with congenital amegakaryocytic thrombocytopenia, due to receive a stem cell transplant.

This clonotype was counted many times. The chain is built from TRBV5-1 and TRBJ2-5; 7 positions agree with TRBD1. This CDR3 has 14 residues. V dropped 4 bases and J dropped 6; count of bases not matched to a gene: 9. Germline CDR1 and CDR2: SGHRS and YFSETQ. The DNA for the CDR3 is TGCGCCAGCAGCCTAGGGACAGACGGCCAGACCCAGTACTTC. Amino acid sequence: CASSLGTDGQTQYF.

This clonotype showed up just a few times. The rearrangement links TRBV3-1 to TRBJ2-3; D ambiguous. The CDR3 is 20 amino acids. The V gene's germline CDR1 is LGHDT and CDR2 YNNKEL (reference sequence). V dropped 3 bases and J dropped 1 base, with 26 bases sitting between them. This chain's CDR3 is CASSQLLRWSGSSGTDTQYF. The CDR3 coding sequence is TGTGCCAGCAGCCAGCTCTTGCGATGGTCCGGCAGTAGTGGCACAGATACGCAGTATTTT.

The table lists this clonotype with many counts. The rearrangement links TRBV20-1 to TRBJ2-1; maybe TRBD2 (6 bases). The CDR3 sequence is 15 residues long. The V and J ends lost 2 bases and 2 bases respectively, with 13 bases between them. Germline V lookup: CDR1 DFQATT, CDR2 SNEGSKA (reference sequence). The CDR3 sequence: CSARIWRGPYNEQFF. In nucleotides, the CDR3 is TGCAGTGCTAGAATCTGGCGGGGACCCTACAATGAGCAGTTCTTC.

This chain connects TRBV6-6 to TRBJ2-3; D is unclear. V lost 2 bases and J lost 0, with 3 bases in between. CDR1 and CDR2 from the germline V gene are MNHNY and SVGAGI (reference sequence). The CDR3 totals 13 residues. For the CDR3, the DNA is TGTGCCAGCAGTTACCTTAGCACAGATACGCAGTATTTT. Amino acids: CASSYLSTDTQYF.

The chain couples TRBV27 to TRBJ1-5, with TRBD1 matching over 11 bases. The CDR3 consists of 16 residues. Germline V gene sequence: CDR1 MNHEY, CDR2 SMNVEV (reference sequence). V shed 3 bases, J shed 4 bases, and the junction held 5 bases outside the gene matches. CDR3 in amino acids: CASSFLGQGANQPQHF. DNA for the CDR3: TGTGCCAGCAGTTTCCTTGGACAGGGGGCTAATCAGCCCCAGCATTTT.

The gene calls are TRBV21-1 and TRBJ2-5; the table's D call, TRBD1, was not checked against the DNA. TRBV21-1 is classified as a pseudogene. The CDR3 spans 17 residues. CDR3 nucleotide sequence: TGTGCCAGCAGCAAACTTAGGGACAGGGGGCGATTGGAGACCCAGTACTTC. Translating it yields CASSKLRDRGRLETQYF.

In its sample, this clonotype was seen many times. This chain connects TRBV10-3 to TRBJ2-6, with no clear D. The CDR3 length is 14 residues. Germline values: CDR1 ENHRY, CDR2 SYGVKD. V lost 5 bases and J lost 4, with 9 bases in between. The CDR3 DNA reads TGTGCCATCAGTCCCCTAGTCGGGGCCAACGTCCTGACTTTC. Residues: CAISPLVGANVLTF.

V gene TRBV5-1 combines with J gene TRBJ2-5; no clear D gene. The CDR3 runs 12 residues. V lost 4 bases and J lost 2, with 6 bases in between. Germline V lookup: CDR1 SGHRS, CDR2 YFSETQ. CDR3 sequence reads: CASSQEQETQYF. The CDR3 DNA reads TGCGCCAGCAGCCAGGAACAAGAGACCCAGTACTTC.

This clonotype was recorded a few times. The chain carries TRBV20-1 and TRBJ2-1; unclear D gene. This CDR3 region has 13 residues. CDR1 is DFQATT, CDR2 SNEGSKA, per germline (reference sequence). Deletions cut 5 bases from V and 6 bases from J, with 14 bases between. Written as DNA, the CDR3 is TGCAGTGCTTGGCTAGTTTGGGGCAATGAGCAGTTCTTC. This encodes CSAWLVWGNEQFF.

V and J are TRBV15 and TRBJ2-4; D is unresolved. Germline CDR1 is LNHNV and CDR2 is YYDKDF (reference sequence). Trimming left V 0 bases short and J 6 bases short, with 9 bases between. The CDR3 has 14 amino acids. The CDR3 coding sequence is TGTGCCACCAGCAGAGACCCGAGGAGAAACATTCAGTACTTC. The encoded protein is CATSRDPRRNIQYF. The full variable domain, in which reference TRBV15 and TRBJ2-4 provide the parts outside the CDR3, is DAMVIQNPRYQVTQFGKPVTLSCSQTLNHNVMYWYQQKSSQAPKLLFHYYDKDFNNEADTPDNFQSRRPNTSFCFLDIRSPGLGDTAMYLCATSRDPRRNIQYFGAGTRLSVL.

The chain is built from TRBV28 and TRBJ2-1; no reliable D call. V was clipped by 6 bases and J by 6 bases, with 15 bases between them. Germline loops: CDR1 MDHEN, CDR2 SYDVKM. The CDR3 extends over 14 amino acids. The CDR3 loop reads CASRGVGKGNEQFF. The DNA for the CDR3 is TGTGCCAGCAGGGGTGTGGGGAAGGGCAATGAGCAGTTCTTC.

This clonotype was recorded at least ten times. The gene calls are TRBV5-1 and TRBJ2-1; 8 nucleotides line up with TRBD2. Germline CDR1 SGHRS, CDR2 YFSETQ. With 0 bases clipped from V and 5 bases from J, the junction kept 7 bases outside the gene matches. The CDR3 is made up of 16 amino acids. The CDR3 DNA is TGCGCCAGCAGCTTGGTGGGCGGGAGGAGAGACAATGAGCAGTTCTTC. It is translated as CASSLVGGRRDNEQFF.

J is TRBJ2-4 and V is TRBV28; 16 positions match TRBD2. After removal of 10 bases from V and 3 bases from J, the junction contained 24 bases not matched to a gene. There are 22 residues in the CDR3. The germline V gene encodes CDR1 MDHEN and CDR2 SYDVKM. This CDR3 is CATLMRSGLAGGPGIFKNIQYF. CDR3 bases: TGTGCCACCCTTATGCGGTCGGGACTAGCGGGAGGGCCAGGGATTTTCAAAAACATTCAGTACTTC. Full variable domain (rest looked up from reference TRBV28 and TRBJ2-4): DVKVTQSSRYLVKRTGEKVFLECVQDMDHENMFWYRQDPGLGLRLIYFSYDVKMKEKGDIPEGYSVSREKKERFSLILESASTNQTSMYLCATLMRSGLAGGPGIFKNIQYFGAGTRLSVL.